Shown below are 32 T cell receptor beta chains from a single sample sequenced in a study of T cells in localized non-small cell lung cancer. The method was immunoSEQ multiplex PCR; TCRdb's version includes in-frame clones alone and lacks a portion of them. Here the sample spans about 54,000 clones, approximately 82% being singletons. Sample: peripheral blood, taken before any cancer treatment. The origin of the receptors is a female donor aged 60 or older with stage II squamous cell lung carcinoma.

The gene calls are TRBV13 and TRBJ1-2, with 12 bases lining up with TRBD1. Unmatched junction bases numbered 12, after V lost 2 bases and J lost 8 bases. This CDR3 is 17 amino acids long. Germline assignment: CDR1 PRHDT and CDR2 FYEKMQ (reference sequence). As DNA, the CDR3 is TGTGCCAGCAGCTTATCAGGAAGGGACAGGGGGCCCTTAGGCTACACCTTC. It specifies CASSLSGRDRGPLGYTF.

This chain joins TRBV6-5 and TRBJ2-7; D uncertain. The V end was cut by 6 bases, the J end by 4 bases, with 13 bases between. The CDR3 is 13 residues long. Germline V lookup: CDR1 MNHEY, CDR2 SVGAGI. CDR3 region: CASSQTGLYEQYF. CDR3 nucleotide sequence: TGTGCCAGCAGCCAAACCGGATTGTACGAGCAGTACTTC.

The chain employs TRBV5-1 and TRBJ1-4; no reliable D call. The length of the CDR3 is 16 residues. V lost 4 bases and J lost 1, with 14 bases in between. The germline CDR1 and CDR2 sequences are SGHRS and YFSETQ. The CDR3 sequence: CASSSSSTVTNEKLFF. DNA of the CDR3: TGCGCCAGCAGCAGCTCGTCGACGGTAACTAATGAAAAACTGTTTTTT.

The CDR3 loop is CASSPGLAGVTDTQYF. The CDR3 nucleotides read TGTGCCAGCAGCCCAGGACTAGCGGGGGTGACAGATACGCAGTATTTT. The chain couples TRBV7-3 to TRBJ2-3, with 13 bases that match TRBD2. The germline CDR1 and CDR2 sequences are SGHTA and FQGTGA. V lost 5 bases and J lost 3; bases outside the gene matches: 5. This CDR3 comprises 16 residues.

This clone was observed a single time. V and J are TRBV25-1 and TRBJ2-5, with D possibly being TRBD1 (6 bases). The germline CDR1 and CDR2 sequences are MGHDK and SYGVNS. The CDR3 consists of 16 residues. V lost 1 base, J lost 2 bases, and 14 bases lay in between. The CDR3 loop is CASSEWVGAVQETQYF. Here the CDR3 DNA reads TGTGCCAGCAGTGAATGGGTGGGGGCGGTACAAGAGACCCAGTACTTC.

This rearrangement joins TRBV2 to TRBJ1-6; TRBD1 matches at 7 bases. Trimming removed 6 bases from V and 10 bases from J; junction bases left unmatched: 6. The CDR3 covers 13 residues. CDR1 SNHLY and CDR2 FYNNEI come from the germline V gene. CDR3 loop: CASSPDRVSPLHF. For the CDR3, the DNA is TGTGCCAGCAGCCCCGACAGGGTCTCACCCCTCCACTTT.

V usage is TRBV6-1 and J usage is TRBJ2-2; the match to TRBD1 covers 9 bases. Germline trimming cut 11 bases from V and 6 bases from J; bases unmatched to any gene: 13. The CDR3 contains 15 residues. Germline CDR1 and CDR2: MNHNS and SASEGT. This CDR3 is CAGGNGQGRAGELFF. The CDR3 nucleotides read TGTGCCGGGGGTAACGGACAGGGGAGGGCCGGGGAGCTGTTTTTT.

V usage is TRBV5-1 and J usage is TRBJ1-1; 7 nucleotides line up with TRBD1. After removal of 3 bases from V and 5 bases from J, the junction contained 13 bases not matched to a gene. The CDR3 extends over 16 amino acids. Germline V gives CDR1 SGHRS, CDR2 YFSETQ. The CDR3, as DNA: TGCGCCAGCAGCTCCCACCAACCGACAGGGTTGACTGAAGCTTTCTTT. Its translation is CASSSHQPTGLTEAFF.

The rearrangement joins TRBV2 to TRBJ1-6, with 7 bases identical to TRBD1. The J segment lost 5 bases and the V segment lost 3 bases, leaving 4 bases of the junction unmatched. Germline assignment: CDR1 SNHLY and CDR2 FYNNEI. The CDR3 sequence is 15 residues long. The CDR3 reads CASSDRGTDNSPLHF. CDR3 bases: TGTGCCAGCAGTGACAGGGGGACCGATAATTCACCCCTCCACTTT.

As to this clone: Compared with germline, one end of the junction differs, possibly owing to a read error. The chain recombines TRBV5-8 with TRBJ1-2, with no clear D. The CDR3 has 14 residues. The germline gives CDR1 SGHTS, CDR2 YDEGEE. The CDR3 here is CAGSLAGSGYGYTF. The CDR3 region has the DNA TGTGCCGGCAGCTTGGCGGGGTCGGGCTATGGCTACACCTTC.

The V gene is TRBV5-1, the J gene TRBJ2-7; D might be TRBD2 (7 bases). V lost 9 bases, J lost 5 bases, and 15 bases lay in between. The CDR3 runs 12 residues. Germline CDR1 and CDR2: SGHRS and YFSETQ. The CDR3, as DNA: TGCGCCACCCGAGAGGGGGGGGACGAGCAGTACTTC. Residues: CATREGGDEQYF.

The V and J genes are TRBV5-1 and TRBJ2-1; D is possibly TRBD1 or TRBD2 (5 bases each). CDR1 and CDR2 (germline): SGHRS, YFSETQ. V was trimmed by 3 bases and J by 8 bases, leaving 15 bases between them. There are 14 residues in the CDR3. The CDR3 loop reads CASSSTGRGHEQFF. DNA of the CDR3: TGCGCCAGCAGCTCGACTGGACGGGGCCATGAGCAGTTCTTC.

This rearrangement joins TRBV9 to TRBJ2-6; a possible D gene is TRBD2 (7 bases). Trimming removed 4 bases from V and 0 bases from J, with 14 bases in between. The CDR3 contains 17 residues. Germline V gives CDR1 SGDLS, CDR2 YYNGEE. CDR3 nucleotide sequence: TGTGCCAGCAGCCCGAGGGGGGGGCCCTCTGGGGCCAACGTCCTGACTTTC. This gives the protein CASSPRGGPSGANVLTF.

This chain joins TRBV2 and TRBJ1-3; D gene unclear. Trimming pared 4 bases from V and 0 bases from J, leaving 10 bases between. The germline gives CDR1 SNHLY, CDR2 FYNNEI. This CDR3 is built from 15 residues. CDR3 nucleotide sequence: TGTGCCAGCAGTGTGGGGAGGAGCTCTGGAAACACCATATATTTT. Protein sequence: CASSVGRSSGNTIYF. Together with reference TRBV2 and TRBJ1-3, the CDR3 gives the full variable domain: EPEVTQTPSHQVTQMGQEVILRCVPISNHLYFYWYRQILGQKVEFLVSFYNNEISEKSEIFDDQFSVERPDGSNFTLKIRSTKLEDSAMYFCASSVGRSSGNTIYFGEGSWLTVV.

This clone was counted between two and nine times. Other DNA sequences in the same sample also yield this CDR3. In DNA form, the CDR3 reads TGTGCCAGCAGCTTAAGTATGAACACTGAAGCTTTCTTT. It encodes CASSLSMNTEAFF. This chain joins TRBV7-3 and TRBJ1-1; D unclear. Trimming pared 1 base from V and 0 bases from J, leaving 3 bases between. Germline V CDR1 and CDR2: SGHTA, FQGTGA. This CDR3 has 13 residues. Using reference TRBV7-3 and TRBJ1-1 for the parts outside the CDR3, the full variable domain is GAGVSQTPSNKVTEKGKYVELRCDPISGHTALYWYRQSLGQGPEFLIYFQGTGAADDSGLPNDRFFAVRPEGSVSTLKIQRTERGDSAVYLCASSLSMNTEAFFGQGTRLTVV.

This chain's CDR3 is CASSGHAATNEKLFF. The DNA of the CDR3 is TGTGCCAGCAGCGGCCACGCCGCAACTAATGAAAAACTGTTTTTT. J is TRBJ1-4 and V is TRBV9, with unresolved D. The CDR3 length is 15 residues. Germline V gene data show CDR1 as SGDLS and CDR2 as YYNGEE. Trimming pared 3 bases from V and 0 bases from J, leaving 9 bases between. The complete variable domain, with remaining parts taken from reference TRBV9 and TRBJ1-4, reads DSGVTQTPKHLITATGQRVTLRCSPRSGDLSVYWYQQSLDQGLQFLIQYYNGEERAKGNILERFSAQQFPDLHSELNLSSLELGDSALYFCASSGHAATNEKLFFGSGTQLSVL.

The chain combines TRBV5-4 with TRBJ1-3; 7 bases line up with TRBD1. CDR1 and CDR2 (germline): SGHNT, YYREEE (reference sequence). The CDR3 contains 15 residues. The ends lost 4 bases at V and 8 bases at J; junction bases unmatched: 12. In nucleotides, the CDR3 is TGTGCCAGCAGCCACAGACAGGGAAGGGGAGACACCATATATTTT. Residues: CASSHRQGRGDTIYF.

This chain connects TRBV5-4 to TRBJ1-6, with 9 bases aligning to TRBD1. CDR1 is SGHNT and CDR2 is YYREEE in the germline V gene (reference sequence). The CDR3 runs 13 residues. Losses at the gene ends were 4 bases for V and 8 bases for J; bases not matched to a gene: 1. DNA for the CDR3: TGTGCCAGCAGCCGGACAGGGGATTCACCCCTCCACTTT. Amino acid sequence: CASSRTGDSPLHF.

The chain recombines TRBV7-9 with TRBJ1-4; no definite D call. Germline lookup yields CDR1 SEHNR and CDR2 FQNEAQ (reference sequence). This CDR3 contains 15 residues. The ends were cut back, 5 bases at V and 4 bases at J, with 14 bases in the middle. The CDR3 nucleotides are TGTGCCAGCAGCGTCAACGGGGAGGGTAATGAAAAACTGTTTTTT. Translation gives CASSVNGEGNEKLFF. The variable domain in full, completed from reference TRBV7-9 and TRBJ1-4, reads DTGVSQNPRHKITKRGQNVTFRCDPISEHNRLYWYRQTLGQGPEFLTYFQNEAQLEKSRLLSDRFSAERPKGSFSTLEIQRTEQGDSAMYLCASSVNGEGNEKLFFGSGTQLSVL.

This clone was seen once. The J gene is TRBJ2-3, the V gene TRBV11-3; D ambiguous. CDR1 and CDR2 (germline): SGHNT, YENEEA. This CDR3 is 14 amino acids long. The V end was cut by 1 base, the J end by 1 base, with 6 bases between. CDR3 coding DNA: TGTGCCAGCAGCTTAGGGAGCGGCACAGATACGCAGTATTTT. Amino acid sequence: CASSLGSGTDTQYF.

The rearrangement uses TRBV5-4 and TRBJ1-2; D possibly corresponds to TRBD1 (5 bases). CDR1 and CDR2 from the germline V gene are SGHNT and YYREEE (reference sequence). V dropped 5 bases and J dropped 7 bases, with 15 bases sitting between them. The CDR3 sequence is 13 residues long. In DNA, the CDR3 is TGTGCCAGCAGGCCTCCCGGGGCATCTGGCTACACCTTC. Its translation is CASRPPGASGYTF.

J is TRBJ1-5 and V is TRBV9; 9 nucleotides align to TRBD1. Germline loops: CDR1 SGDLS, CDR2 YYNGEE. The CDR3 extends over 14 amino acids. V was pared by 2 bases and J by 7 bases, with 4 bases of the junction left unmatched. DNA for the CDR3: TGTGCCAGCAGCGTGGGGACAGGGCCCCAGCCCCAGCATTTT. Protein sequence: CASSVGTGPQPQHF.

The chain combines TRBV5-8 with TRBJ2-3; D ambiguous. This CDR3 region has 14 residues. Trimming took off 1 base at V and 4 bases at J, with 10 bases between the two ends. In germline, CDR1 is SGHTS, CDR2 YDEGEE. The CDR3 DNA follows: TGTGCCAGCAGCTTGCCTTGGACCGCAGATACGCAGTATTTT. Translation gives CASSLPWTADTQYF.

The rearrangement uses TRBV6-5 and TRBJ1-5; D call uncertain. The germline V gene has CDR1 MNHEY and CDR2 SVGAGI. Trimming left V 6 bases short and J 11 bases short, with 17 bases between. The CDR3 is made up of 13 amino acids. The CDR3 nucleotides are TGTGCCAGCAGGACCGCGACACACGCAGCCCAGCATTTT. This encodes CASRTATHAAQHF.

CDR3 amino acids: CASSWGTFRPTEAFF. Written as DNA, the CDR3 is TGTGCCAGCAGCTGGGGGACATTTCGACCCACTGAAGCTTTCTTT. The chain couples TRBV11-2 to TRBJ1-1; tentatively, D is TRBD1 (6 bases). The CDR3 consists of 15 residues. Trimming pared 4 bases from V and 4 bases from J, leaving 16 bases between. The germline V gene encodes CDR1 SGHAT and CDR2 FQNNGV.

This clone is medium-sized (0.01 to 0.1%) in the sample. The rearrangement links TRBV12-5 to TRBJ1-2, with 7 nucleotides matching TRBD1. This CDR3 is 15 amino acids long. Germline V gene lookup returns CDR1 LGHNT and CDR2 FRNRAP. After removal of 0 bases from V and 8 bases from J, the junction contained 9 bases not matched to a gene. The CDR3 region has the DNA TGTGCTAGTGGTTTGGTAGGGCAGGGGGTGAGGGGCTACACCTTC. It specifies CASGLVGQGVRGYTF.

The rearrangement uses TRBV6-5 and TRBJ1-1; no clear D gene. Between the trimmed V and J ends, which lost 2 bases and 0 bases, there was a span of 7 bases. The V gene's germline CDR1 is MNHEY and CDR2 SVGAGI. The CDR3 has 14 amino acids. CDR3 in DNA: TGTGCCAGCAGTTACAGAAACCTGAACACTGAAGCTTTCTTT. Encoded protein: CASSYRNLNTEAFF.

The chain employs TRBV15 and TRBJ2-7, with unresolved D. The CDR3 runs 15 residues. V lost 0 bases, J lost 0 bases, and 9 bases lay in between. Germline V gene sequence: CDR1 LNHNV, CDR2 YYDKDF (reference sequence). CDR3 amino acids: CATSRERASSYEQYF. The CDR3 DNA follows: TGTGCCACCAGCAGAGAAAGAGCGAGCTCCTACGAGCAGTACTTC.

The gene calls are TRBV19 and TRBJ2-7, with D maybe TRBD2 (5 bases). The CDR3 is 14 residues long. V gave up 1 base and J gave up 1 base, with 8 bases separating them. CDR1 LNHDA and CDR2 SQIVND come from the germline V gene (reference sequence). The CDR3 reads CASSIGRKSYEQYF. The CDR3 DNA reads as TGTGCCAGTAGTATAGGGAGGAAATCCTACGAGCAGTACTTC.

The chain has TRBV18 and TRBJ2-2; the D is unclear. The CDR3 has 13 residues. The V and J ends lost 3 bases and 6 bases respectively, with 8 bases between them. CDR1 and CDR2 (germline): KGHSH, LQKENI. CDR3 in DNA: TGTGCCAGCTCACCGTCCCGCCCCGGGGAGCTGTTTTTT. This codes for CASSPSRPGELFF.

CDR3: CASSQLQGSANYGYTF. Here the CDR3 DNA reads TGCGCCAGCAGCCAGTTACAGGGTTCCGCTAACTATGGCTACACCTTC. The gene calls are TRBV4-3 and TRBJ1-2, with D tentatively TRBD1 (6 bases). Germline V gene data show CDR1 as LGHNA and CDR2 as YSLEER. This CDR3 comprises 16 residues. Trimming took 3 bases from V and 0 from J, leaving 14 bases between them.

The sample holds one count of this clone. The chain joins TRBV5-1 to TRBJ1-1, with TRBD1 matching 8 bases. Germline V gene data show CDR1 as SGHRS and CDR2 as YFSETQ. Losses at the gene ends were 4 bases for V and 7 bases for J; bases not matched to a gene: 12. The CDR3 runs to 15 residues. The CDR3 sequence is CASSGSGTGSDEAFF. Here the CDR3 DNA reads TGCGCCAGCAGCGGCTCCGGGACAGGCAGCGATGAAGCTTTCTTT.